A single sample is the source of the 29 T cell receptor beta chains below, sequenced in a study of cytomegalovirus exposure and HLA in healthy donors (dated by TCRdb to 2017 to 2019). Receptors were amplified or captured by the immunoSEQ multiplex PCR assay. The multiplex PCR relied on a mix of 60 forward primers for TCR Vbeta segments and 13 reverse primers for TCR Jbeta segments. TCRdb limited this immuneACCESS table to in-frame rearrangements with V and J called. A share of clones is missing; checked studies link under half to unresolved V genes, and the rest is unexplained. The sample records about 61,000 clones, around 87% of which are singletons. The ten largest account for about 1.5% of the sample. Sequencing was performed on PBMCs. Every receptor here comes from a man between 18 and 29 years old in good health and CMV-seronegative.

This clone was counted a single time. The chain employs TRBV7-6 and TRBJ1-1; 7 nucleotides align to TRBD1. The CDR3 extends over 14 amino acids. V trimming: 3 bases; J trimming: 6 bases; junction bases outside the gene matches: 7. Germline V gene lookup returns CDR1 SGHVS and CDR2 FNYEAQ. CDR3 DNA sequence: TGTGCCAGCAGCTTGGTACAGGGGCCCGCTGAAGCTTTCTTT. This gives the protein CASSLVQGPAEAFF.

This clone was counted once. The chain joins TRBV18 to TRBJ1-1; maybe TRBD1 (5 bases). This CDR3 is built from 14 residues. Germline lookup yields CDR1 KGHSH and CDR2 LQKENI. V dropped 2 bases and J dropped 5 bases, with 12 bases sitting between them. CDR3 protein: CASSPIAGRTEAFF. The CDR3, as DNA: TGTGCCAGCTCACCAATCGCAGGGAGGACTGAAGCTTTCTTT.

The rearrangement uses TRBV4-2 and TRBJ2-3; 9 bases map to TRBD2. Per the germline V gene, CDR1 is LGHNA and CDR2 is YNFKEQ. V was pared by 4 bases and J by 4 bases, with 0 bases of the junction left unmatched. CDR3 length: 13 residues. The CDR3 nucleotides read TGTGCCAGCAGCCGCGGGGGGGCAGATACGCAGTATTTT. It translates to CASSRGGADTQYF.

The chain combines TRBV4-1 with TRBJ2-1, with a possible D match to TRBD2 (6 bases). Per germline, CDR1 MGHRA and CDR2 YSYEKL. Deletions cut 4 bases from V and 9 bases from J, with 10 bases between. This CDR3 is 12 amino acids long. The CDR3 protein is CASSPVGGEQFF. The DNA for the CDR3 is TGCGCCAGCAGCCCGGTCGGGGGTGAGCAGTTCTTC.

The V and J genes are TRBV11-3 and TRBJ2-3; no clear D. V lost 3 bases and J 1 base, leaving 8 bases between the germline ends. The CDR3 is 14 amino acids. Germline values: CDR1 SGHNT, CDR2 YENEEA. The CDR3: CASSLIAGTDTQYF. CDR3 DNA sequence: TGTGCCAGCAGCTTGATAGCCGGCACAGATACGCAGTATTTT.

The chain is built from TRBV4-1 and TRBJ2-5; D is perhaps TRBD2 (6 bases). Germline V gene lookup returns CDR1 MGHRA and CDR2 YSYEKL. The length of the CDR3 is 15 residues. The V end lost 3 bases, the J end lost 2 bases, and 13 bases lay between the germline ends. The CDR3 sequence is CASSQVFAGQETQYF. CDR3 sequence (DNA): TGCGCCAGCAGCCAGGTCTTTGCGGGGCAAGAGACCCAGTACTTC.

The genes are TRBV30 and TRBJ2-2; maybe TRBD2 (7 bases). Germline assignment: CDR1 GTSNPN and CDR2 SVGIG (reference sequence). Trimming removed 3 bases from V and 7 bases from J, with 18 bases in between. This CDR3 comprises 15 residues. For the CDR3, the DNA is TGTGCCTGGAGCAGCGGGAACAGGGTGTTCGGGGAGCTGTTTTTT. It translates to CAWSSGNRVFGELFF. Full variable domain (missing parts from reference TRBV30 and TRBJ2-2): SQTIHQWPATLVQPVGSPLSLECTVEGTSNPNLYWYRQAAGRGLQLLFYSVGIGQISSEVPQNLSASRPQDRQFILSSKKLLLSDSGFYLCAWSSGNRVFGELFFGEGSRLTVL.

The chain recombines TRBV4-1 with TRBJ2-7; D unresolved. The ends were cut back, 3 bases at V and 0 bases at J, with 21 bases in the middle. Germline CDR1 is MGHRA and CDR2 is YSYEKL. The CDR3 consists of 18 residues. The CDR3 bases are TGCGCCAGCAGCCAGATCCTATCCGCTACAGCAATCTCCTACGAGCAGTACTTC. Protein: CASSQILSATAISYEQYF.

CDR3: CASSSRGGAKNIQYF. The CDR3 DNA is TGTGCCAGCAGCTCCAGGGGTGGGGCCAAAAACATTCAGTACTTC. The J gene is TRBJ2-4, the V gene TRBV11-3; D perhaps matches TRBD1 (6 bases). Germline lookup yields CDR1 SGHNT and CDR2 YENEEA. The CDR3 runs to 15 residues. Trimming took off 4 bases at V and 1 base at J, with 11 bases between the two ends.

The V gene is TRBV11-3, the J gene TRBJ1-6; no reliable D call. Germline CDR1 reads SGHNT; CDR2 reads YENEEA. V was trimmed by 5 bases and J by 6 bases, leaving 11 bases between them. The length of the CDR3 is 14 residues. CDR3 region: CASSPRAVNSPLHF. The CDR3 DNA reads as TGTGCCAGCAGCCCCCGCGCGGTTAATTCACCCCTCCACTTT.

The CDR3 loop reads CASSPSDRYEKLFF. The CDR3 coding sequence is TGTGCCAGCAGTCCCTCCGACAGATATGAAAAACTGTTTTTT. This rearrangement joins TRBV28 to TRBJ1-4; maybe TRBD1 (5 bases). The CDR3 runs to 14 residues. V lost 5 bases and J 6 bases, leaving 13 bases between the germline ends. The V gene's germline CDR1 is MDHEN and CDR2 SYDVKM.

This chain joins TRBV5-1 and TRBJ1-4; D possibly corresponds to TRBD1 (6 bases). V shed 4 bases and J shed 3 bases, with 10 bases lying between them. The CDR3 loop spans 14 amino acids. The germline V gene has CDR1 SGHRS and CDR2 YFSETQ. The CDR3 region has the DNA TGCGCCAGCAGCCAGGGGTCGGCTAATGAAAAACTGTTTTTT. Its protein is CASSQGSANEKLFF. Drawing the rest from reference TRBV5-1 and TRBJ1-4, the complete variable domain is KAGVTQTPRYLIKTRGQQVTLSCSPISGHRSVSWYQQTPGQGLQFLFEYFSETQRNKGNFPGRFSGRQFSNSRSEMNVSTLELGDSALYLCASSQGSANEKLFFGSGTQLSVL.

J is TRBJ1-2 and V is TRBV11-2; D may be TRBD1 (6 bases). The CDR3 spans 14 residues. The V gene's germline CDR1 is SGHAT and CDR2 FQNNGV. V was trimmed by 4 bases and J by 6 bases, leaving 15 bases between them. The CDR3 region has the DNA TGTGCCAGCAGCTCTACAGGGTCCCTGGATGGCTACACCTTC. Residues: CASSSTGSLDGYTF.

The J gene is TRBJ1-1, the V gene TRBV4-2; possible D gene TRBD1, 5 bases. CDR3 size: 15 residues. Germline V lookup: CDR1 LGHNA, CDR2 YNFKEQ. With 0 bases removed from V and 3 bases from J, the gap between germline ends came to 11 bases. The CDR3: CASSQEEGSDTEAFF. CDR3 DNA: TGTGCCAGCAGCCAAGAGGAGGGGTCGGACACTGAAGCTTTCTTT.

The chain employs TRBV29-1 and TRBJ2-7, with 7 bases that match TRBD2. The V and J ends lost 7 bases and 5 bases, in that order; junction bases with no gene match: 5. The CDR3 is 11 residues long. Germline V gene data show CDR1 as SQVTM and CDR2 as ANQGSEA. CDR3 sequence: CSGGGGNEQYF. CDR3 bases: TGCAGCGGGGGGGGTGGCAACGAGCAGTACTTC.

The CDR3 coding sequence is TGCGCCAGCAGCCAAGATGTCAGGGGCTACACCTTC. This sequence encodes CASSQDVRGYTF. The J gene is TRBJ1-2, the V gene TRBV4-1; D uncertain. This CDR3 region has 12 residues. Germline V gene data show CDR1 as MGHRA and CDR2 as YSYEKL. The V gene lost 0 bases and the J gene lost 8 bases, with 7 bases spanning the gap.

Turning to this clone: The sample carries other DNA sequences with the same CDR3. Written as DNA, the CDR3 is TGTGCCAGCAGTTTAAGCGGGGGAAATGAGCAGTTCTTC. Amino acids: CASSLSGGNEQFF. The V gene is TRBV27, the J gene TRBJ2-1; 8 positions agree with TRBD2. Germline CDR1 is MNHEY and CDR2 is SMNVEV (reference sequence). The length of the CDR3 is 13 residues. The J segment lost 7 bases and the V segment lost 2 bases, leaving 1 base of the junction unmatched.

J is TRBJ1-5 and V is TRBV7-6, with 7 bases matching TRBD1. Trimming at V came to 5 bases and at J to 6 bases, leaving 4 bases not matched to a gene. The CDR3 loop spans 13 amino acids. Germline V lookup: CDR1 SGHVS, CDR2 FNYEAQ. CDR3 sequence (DNA): TGTGCCAGCAGCCAGGACAGGACTCAGCCCCAGCATTTT. This codes for CASSQDRTQPQHF.

The chain couples TRBV5-1 to TRBJ1-1, with 9 bases lining up with TRBD1. Germline loops: CDR1 SGHRS, CDR2 YFSETQ. This CDR3 contains 14 residues. The trim removed 2 bases at V and 3 bases at J, leaving 2 bases unmatched. The CDR3 DNA reads as TGCGCCAGCAGCTTTGGACAGGGGTACACTGAAGCTTTCTTT. Translation gives CASSFGQGYTEAFF.

V usage is TRBV6-1 and J usage is TRBJ1-5; 7 bases agree with TRBD1. Germline assignment: CDR1 MNHNS and CDR2 SASEGT. CDR3 length equals 14 residues. The V gene end was trimmed by 7 bases and the J gene end by 6 bases; junction bases not matched to a gene: 9. The CDR3 region is CASTDGQGVQPQHF. The CDR3 DNA reads TGTGCCAGCACCGACGGCCAGGGGGTTCAGCCCCAGCATTTT.

V is TRBV5-1 and J is TRBJ2-7, with D perhaps TRBD1 (6 bases). The CDR3 runs to 14 residues. The germline CDR1 and CDR2 sequences are SGHRS and YFSETQ. Trimming took 0 bases from V and 2 from J, leaving 9 bases between them. This chain's CDR3 is CASSLGGGPYEQYF. CDR3 nucleotide sequence: TGCGCCAGCAGCTTGGGTGGGGGCCCCTACGAGCAGTACTTC.

This clone showed up just once. In nucleotides, the CDR3 is TGTGCCAGCAGTCCGCGAGACAGCATGAACACTGAAGCTTTCTTT. This codes for CASSPRDSMNTEAFF. The V call is TRBV6-1, the J call TRBJ1-1; TRBD1 is a possible D gene (5 bases). Germline V lookup: CDR1 MNHNS, CDR2 SASEGT. The CDR3 is 15 residues long. The ends were cut back, 5 bases at V and 0 bases at J, with 13 bases in the middle.

The chain employs TRBV2 and TRBJ2-5; TRBD2 matches 7 bases. The J call is doubtful: the DNA matches TRBJ2-7 better. Germline V lookup: CDR1 SNHLY, CDR2 FYNNEI. This CDR3 contains 13 residues. The CDR3 nucleotides read TGTGCCAGCAGCCAGCGGGGTGGGTACGAGCAGTACTTC. Translated: CASSQRGGYEQYF.

The genes are TRBV2 and TRBJ1-6; D ambiguous. The CDR3 totals 15 residues. In germline, CDR1 is SNHLY, CDR2 FYNNEI. Deletions cut 10 bases from V and 1 base from J, with 14 bases between. CDR3: CATHLYDSYNSPLHF. The DNA for the CDR3 is TGTGCCACCCACTTGTACGATTCCTATAATTCACCCCTCCACTTT.

This clone was observed once. This rearrangement joins TRBV5-1 to TRBJ1-1; D is ambiguous. This CDR3 comprises 11 residues. Looked up from germline, CDR1 is SGHRS and CDR2 is YFSETQ. Between the trimmed V and J ends, which lost 0 bases and 6 bases, there was a span of 3 bases. DNA for the CDR3: TGCGCCAGCAGCTTGGGAGCTGAAGCTTTCTTT. Amino acid sequence: CASSLGAEAFF.

This clone was detected only a few times. The rearrangement uses TRBV9 and TRBJ2-2; D is uncertain. CDR1 is SGDLS, CDR2 YYNGEE, per germline. With 3 bases removed from V and 7 bases from J, the gap between germline ends came to 10 bases. The CDR3 has 13 amino acids. CDR3: CASSADIVGELFF. Written as DNA, the CDR3 is TGTGCCAGCAGCGCCGACATTGTCGGGGAGCTGTTTTTT.

V usage is TRBV7-6 and J usage is TRBJ1-1; TRBD1 agrees at 8 bases. This CDR3 comprises 16 residues. V gave up 4 bases and J gave up 4 bases; unmatched junction bases: 11. Per the germline V gene, CDR1 is SGHVS and CDR2 is FNYEAQ. The CDR3 loop reads CASSSRAGGAGTEAFF. CDR3 nucleotides: TGTGCCAGCAGCTCACGGGCAGGGGGCGCCGGCACTGAAGCTTTCTTT.

This clone was seen a single time. The chain links TRBV9 to TRBJ2-1, with a tentative D call TRBD1 (6 bases). Germline lookup yields CDR1 SGDLS and CDR2 YYNGEE. V was clipped by 3 bases and J by 2 bases, with 12 bases between them. The CDR3 consists of 15 residues. DNA of the CDR3: TGTGCCAGCAGCGACCAGGGGACGGCCTACAATGAGCAGTTCTTC. Amino acids: CASSDQGTAYNEQFF.

This clone appeared once. The rearrangement joins TRBV7-3 to TRBJ2-5; TRBD2 aligns across 8 bases. The V segment lost 5 bases and the J segment 5 bases; nucleotides outside the gene matches: 7. The CDR3 covers 14 residues. CDR1 and CDR2 from the germline V gene are SGHTA and FQGTGA. CDR3 in DNA: TGTGCCAGCAGCGATCGGGGGGGCGTCGAGACCCAGTACTTC. Amino acids: CASSDRGGVETQYF.